Below, one TCR beta chain is given with its context. Its antigen is not identified. Donors had nominal health at sampling but likely had unrecorded immune exposures. The record originates from a study of cytomegalovirus exposure and HLA in healthy donors. The PCR used 60 Vbeta and 13 Jbeta primers. Method: immunoSEQ multiplex PCR; TCRdb's copy keeps in-frame clones and lacks some. Here the sample spans around 180,000 clones, roughly 80% being singletons. J lost 4 bases, V lost 2 bases, and 7 bases had no gene match. Germline V CDR1 and CDR2: SGHNT, YYREEE (reference sequence). This CDR3 spans 15 amino acids. Overall study results and limits: As a later analysis revealed, the rate of TCR association differed by HLA locus, with DRB1 most and HLA-C fewest. When presence/absence was analysed, sequencing depth was taken to be roughly uniform across donors. Apparent HLA restriction characterized most CMV-associated TCR beta chains in a later analysis.

The rearrangement joins TRBV5-4 to TRBJ1-1, with 8 positions matching TRBD1. This sequence was found in a male donor in good health and CMV-seronegative. The sample comprised PBMCs. CDR3 protein: CASSLETGAGTEAFF. For the CDR3, the DNA is TGTGCCAGCAGCTTAGAGACAGGGGCGGGCACTGAAGCTTTCTTT.